Following are 11 T cell receptor beta chains from one sample sequenced in a study of blood T cell repertoires in COVID-19. Produced via immunoSEQ multiplex PCR; TCRdb's table is partial and in-frame only. This sample has about 220,000 clones, with roughly nine tenths found just once. Sequencing used PBMCs or T cells enriched from blood (not recorded which). The receptors stem from a woman in her twenties or thirties who had recovered from COVID-19.

This rearrangement joins TRBV7-8 to TRBJ2-1; D perhaps matches TRBD2 (6 bases). The CDR3 totals 17 residues. The V end was cut by 5 bases, the J end by 8 bases, with 25 bases between. CDR1 is SGHVS, CDR2 FQNEAQ, per germline. Here the CDR3 reads CASSPRLVGEYIDEQFF. CDR3 DNA sequence: TGTGCCAGCAGCCCCCGACTAGTCGGGGAGTACATCGATGAGCAGTTCTTC.

The chain is built from TRBV5-4 and TRBJ2-7; the D gene is possibly TRBD1 (7 bases). V lost 3 bases to trimming and J lost 0 bases, with 16 bases between them. The CDR3 covers 16 residues. Germline lookup yields CDR1 SGHNT and CDR2 YYREEE (reference sequence). The CDR3 region has the DNA TGTGCCAGCAGCTCCTTTTACAGGGGAGGCTCCTACGAGCAGTACTTC. This gives the protein CASSSFYRGGSYEQYF. The full variable domain, completed using reference TRBV5-4 and TRBJ2-7, is ETGVTQSPTHLIKTRGQQVTLRCSSQSGHNTVSWYQQALGQGPQFIFQYYREEENGRGNFPPRFSGLQFPNYSSELNVNALELDDSALYLCASSSFYRGGSYEQYFGPGTRLTVT.

Concerning this clone itself: In the same sample, other DNA sequences code for this CDR3. V usage is TRBV9 and J usage is TRBJ2-1; D remains unclear. Germline V gene data show CDR1 as SGDLS and CDR2 as YYNGEE. The CDR3 extends over 13 amino acids. V dropped 2 bases and J dropped 5 bases, with 8 bases sitting between them. The CDR3 here is CASSVRQDNEQFF. The DNA of the CDR3 is TGTGCCAGCAGCGTCAGACAAGACAATGAGCAGTTCTTC.

The rearrangement joins TRBV5-4 to TRBJ1-4; D is undetermined. From germline, CDR1 is SGHNT and CDR2 YYREEE (reference sequence). CDR3 length: 13 amino acids. V lost 4 bases and J lost 11, with 15 bases in between. The CDR3 spells CASSQDSAGKLFF. CDR3 DNA sequence: TGTGCCAGCAGCCAGGATAGCGCCGGGAAACTGTTTTTT.

The chain combines TRBV9 with TRBJ2-7; D remains unclear. The V gene lost 4 bases and the J gene lost 6 bases, with 17 bases spanning the gap. CDR1 is SGDLS and CDR2 is YYNGEE in the germline V gene. There are 14 residues in the CDR3. The CDR3 nucleotides read TGTGCCAGCAGCTCCACCCTTATCGGGTCCGAGCAGTACTTC. Translated: CASSSTLIGSEQYF.

The chain employs TRBV4-3 and TRBJ2-7; D gene unclear. This CDR3 comprises 13 residues. The V end was cut by 0 bases, the J end by 3 bases, with 6 bases between. From germline, CDR1 is LGHNA and CDR2 YSLEER. CDR3 residues: CASSQDYSYEQYF. The CDR3 region has the DNA TGCGCCAGCAGCCAAGATTATAGCTACGAGCAGTACTTC.

The genes are TRBV24-1 and TRBJ2-7; D may be TRBD2 (5 bases). Germline V gives CDR1 KGHDR, CDR2 SFDVKD. The CDR3 covers 16 residues. The V end was cut by 1 base, the J end by 5 bases, with 17 bases between. CDR3 sequence (DNA): TGTGCCACCAGTGATTTAGACGGGGTAAGGGTTCACGAGCAGTACTTC. Translating gives CATSDLDGVRVHEQYF.

The chain combines TRBV7-9 with TRBJ2-7; 9 bases are a match to TRBD2. This CDR3 is built from 14 residues. Germline CDR1 is SEHNR and CDR2 is FQNEAQ (reference sequence). V shed 5 bases, J shed 0 bases, and the junction held 2 bases outside the gene matches. Here the CDR3 reads CASSPSGDSYEQYF. CDR3 in DNA: TGTGCCAGCAGCCCTAGCGGGGACTCCTACGAGCAGTACTTC.

CDR3 nucleotides: TGTGCCAGCAGCTTAGACAGGAATAATTCACCCCTCCACTTT. It yields the protein CASSLDRNNSPLHF. The chain employs TRBV11-2 and TRBJ1-6; no reliable D call. The germline CDR1 and CDR2 sequences are SGHAT and FQNNGV. CDR3 size: 14 residues. Trimming took off 0 bases at V and 5 bases at J, with 5 bases between the two ends.

The chain joins TRBV2 to TRBJ1-1; the D gene is possibly TRBD1 (5 bases). The V and J ends lost 5 bases and 1 base respectively, with 8 bases between them. CDR3 length: 13 amino acids. Germline CDR1 reads SNHLY; CDR2 reads FYNNEI. CDR3 in amino acids: CASSITGNTEAFF. The CDR3 DNA sequence: TGTGCCAGCAGTATCACAGGGAACACTGAAGCTTTCTTT. The whole variable domain, remainder taken from reference TRBV2 and TRBJ1-1, is EPEVTQTPSHQVTQMGQEVILRCVPISNHLYFYWYRQILGQKVEFLVSFYNNEISEKSEIFDDQFSVERPDGSNFTLKIRSTKLEDSAMYFCASSITGNTEAFFGQGTRLTVV.

The CDR3 protein is CASSQDRGRGTEAFF. CDR3 sequence (DNA): TGCGCCAGCAGCCAAGATCGAGGCAGGGGGACTGAAGCTTTCTTT. This chain connects TRBV4-3 to TRBJ1-1; 7 nucleotides align to TRBD1. The V segment lost 0 bases and the J segment 5 bases; nucleotides outside the gene matches: 6. The germline CDR1 and CDR2 sequences are LGHNA and YSLEER. This CDR3 is built from 15 residues.